This T cell receptor beta chain derives from a study of breast tumors, draining lymph nodes, adjacent tissues. Samples came from axillary lymph nodes draining the breast cancer. Worth noting for this clonotype: One end of the junction varies from germline; a read error may be responsible.

Each CDR3 protein gets one entry after TCRdb re-called the multiplex PCR reads with MiXCR. The sample lists 200,000 or so distinct CDR3 sequences; approximately 33% were seen once. Source material: axillary lymph node tissue. This TCR was sampled from a female donor with breast cancer. Some clones in this sample may be carry-over from other donors' samples.

The DNA for the CDR3 is TGTGCCAGCCCGGCGATTACAGTGACAGGTTATGGTTACACCTTC. This codes for CASPAITVTGYGYTF. The rearrangement uses TRBV2 and TRBJ1-2; possibly TRBD1 for D (6 bases). Looked up from germline, CDR1 is SNHLY and CDR2 is FYNNEI. This CDR3 has 15 amino acids. The full variable domain, with the rest looked up from reference TRBV2 and TRBJ1-2, is EPEVTQTPSHQVTQMGQEVILRCVPISNHLYFYWYRQILGQKVEFLVSFYNNEISEKSEIFDDQFSVERPDGSNFTLKIRSTKLEDSAMYFCASPAITVTGYGYTFGSGTRLTVV.